Each of the 21 T cell receptor beta chains below was sequenced from the same sample in a study of CD8 T cells in Susac syndrome. After extraction with the RNeasy kit, roughly 0.5 to 1 ug of the RNA was reverse transcribed using random hexamers. TCRdb called the immunoSEQ multiplex PCR reads again in MiXCR, with one record for every CDR3 protein. The data hold approximately 160,000 distinct CDR3 sequences, with 90% to 95% observed a single time. Sequenced sample: CD4+ T cells from PBMCs. The receptor source for this set is a human donor with multiple sclerosis.

CDR3: CASSPPSRPLYTYEQYF. The CDR3 bases are TGCGCCAGCAGTCCACCCTCCAGGCCTTTGTATACCTACGAGCAGTACTTC. This rearrangement joins TRBV23-1 to TRBJ2-7; D is ambiguous. TRBV23-1 is an ORF; its function is uncertain. The CDR3 is 17 residues long. V lost 4 bases, J lost 2 bases, and 21 bases lay in between.

This chain links TRBV20-1 with TRBJ1-1; tentative D call: TRBD1 (5 bases). The germline V gene has CDR1 DFQATT and CDR2 SNEGSKA (reference sequence). The CDR3 spans 12 residues. CDR3 in DNA: TGCACCCTGGGAGGGGCGACCACTGAAGCTTTCTTT. This translates into CTLGGATTEAFF.

The chain recombines TRBV18 with TRBJ1-2; maybe TRBD1 (6 bases). The V gene's germline CDR1 is KGHSH and CDR2 LQKENI. There are 17 residues in the CDR3. The V end lost 2 bases, the J end lost 7 bases, and 23 bases lay between the germline ends. As DNA, the CDR3 is TGTGCCAGCTCACCAAAGGGTCTCGGGGGCGCAAGTTTTGGCTACACCTTC. Its translation: CASSPKGLGGASFGYTF.

This sequence joins TRBV27 and TRBJ1-1, with D hard to call. V was cut by 5 bases and J by 5 bases, with 15 bases left in between. Germline CDR1 is MNHEY and CDR2 is SMNVEV (reference sequence). CDR3 length equals 14 residues. The CDR3 nucleotides are TGTGCCAGCAGTCATGATGGAGGAGGGACTGAAGCTTTCTTT. It is translated as CASSHDGGGTEAFF.

The chain combines TRBV28 with TRBJ2-5; D is undetermined. This CDR3 is 12 amino acids long. The germline gives CDR1 MDHEN, CDR2 SYDVKM. The V gene lost 2 bases and the J gene lost 5 bases, with 6 bases spanning the gap. CDR3 in DNA: TGTGCCAGCAGTTTACTACTCGAGACCCAGTACTTC. It yields the protein CASSLLLETQYF.

CDR3 residues: CASSGRGANVLTF. The CDR3 nucleotides read TGTGCCAGCAGTGGTCGGGGAGCCAACGTCCTGACTTTC. This chain joins TRBV2 and TRBJ2-6, with a possible D match to TRBD2 (5 bases). With 4 bases removed from V and 7 bases from J, the gap between germline ends came to 8 bases. This CDR3 comprises 13 residues. Germline CDR1 is SNHLY and CDR2 is FYNNEI.

The chain combines TRBV6-6 with TRBJ2-3, with D maybe TRBD1 (5 bases). Germline CDR1 MNHNY, CDR2 SVGAGI (reference sequence). The CDR3 runs 12 residues. Trimming pared 6 bases from V and 6 bases from J, leaving 10 bases between. CDR3 sequence (DNA): TGTGCCAGCAGCGGCACAGGTGATACGCAGTATTTT. It translates to CASSGTGDTQYF.

The rearrangement joins TRBV5-1 to TRBJ1-1; D is undetermined. Germline CDR1 reads SGHRS; CDR2 reads YFSETQ. CDR3 length: 13 residues. Between the trimmed V and J ends, which lost 2 bases and 3 bases, there was a span of 8 bases. In DNA, the CDR3 is TGCGCCAGCAGCTTAATGGGGTACACTGAAGCTTTCTTT. Its translation is CASSLMGYTEAFF.

The chain carries TRBV5-4 and TRBJ1-2, with a weak D call TRBD1 (6 bases). The CDR3 sequence is 12 residues long. V dropped 4 bases and J dropped 5 bases, with 9 bases sitting between them. In germline, CDR1 is SGHNT, CDR2 YYREEE (reference sequence). CDR3 sequence: CASSQDRYGYTF. The CDR3 nucleotides are TGTGCCAGCAGCCAGGACAGATATGGCTACACCTTC. Using reference TRBV5-4 and TRBJ1-2 for the parts outside the CDR3, the full variable domain is ETGVTQSPTHLIKTRGQQVTLRCSSQSGHNTVSWYQQALGQGPQFIFQYYREEENGRGNFPPRFSGLQFPNYSSELNVNALELDDSALYLCASSQDRYGYTFGSGTRLTVV.

J is TRBJ2-7 and V is TRBV6-5, with a weak D call TRBD1 (6 bases). The length of the CDR3 is 14 residues. Germline loops: CDR1 MNHEY, CDR2 SVGAGI. V was pared by 10 bases and J by 4 bases, with 20 bases between. CDR3 sequence (DNA): TGTGCCACCGCGGACAGAGCCTTCCTATACGAGCAGTACTTC. This encodes CATADRAFLYEQYF.

The DNA for the CDR3 is TGCAGCGTTACCCCTACAGGAGACTATGGCTACACCTTC. Residues: CSVTPTGDYGYTF. The chain employs TRBV29-1 and TRBJ1-2; TRBD1 might be the D (5 bases). The germline V and J ends were trimmed by 5 bases and 3 bases, with 13 bases remaining between them. Germline V gene sequence: CDR1 SQVTM, CDR2 ANQGSEA. This CDR3 spans 13 amino acids.

The genes are TRBV15 and TRBJ1-3, with no clear D. CDR3 size: 16 residues. The V and J ends lost 0 bases and 0 bases respectively, with 9 bases between them. The V gene's germline CDR1 is LNHNV and CDR2 YYDKDF (reference sequence). The CDR3 region is CATSRDTPLSGNTIYF. DNA for the CDR3: TGTGCCACCAGCAGAGATACCCCACTCTCTGGAAACACCATATATTTT.

The V call is TRBV30, the J call TRBJ1-2, with D unclear. The length of the CDR3 is 12 residues. Germline CDR1 reads GTSNPN; CDR2 reads SVGIG (reference sequence). V was cut by 2 bases and J by 4 bases, with 8 bases left in between. CDR3 nucleotide sequence: TGTGCCTGGAGTTCAGGTTTCTATGGCTACACCTTC. Protein product: CAWSSGFYGYTF.

This clonotype occurred once. The chain links TRBV10-3 to TRBJ2-7; D is undetermined. This CDR3 contains 13 residues. Germline CDR1 is ENHRY and CDR2 is SYGVKD. V was cut by 3 bases and J by 1 base, with 7 bases left in between. The CDR3 spells CAISEWASYEQYF. The CDR3 nucleotides are TGTGCCATCAGTGAATGGGCATCCTACGAGCAGTACTTC.

The chain joins TRBV19 to TRBJ2-7; TRBD1 is a possible D gene (6 bases). V lost 11 bases and J 2 bases, leaving 22 bases between the germline ends. Per the germline V gene, CDR1 is LNHDA and CDR2 is SQIVND (reference sequence). The CDR3 is 15 residues long. The CDR3 is CASGPGPGATYEQYF. The CDR3 DNA sequence: TGTGCCTCGGGGCCGGGGCCAGGGGCGACCTACGAGCAGTACTTC.

The chain carries TRBV13 and TRBJ1-1; D unresolved. The length of the CDR3 is 14 residues. The V gene lost 5 bases and the J gene lost 3 bases, with 13 bases spanning the gap. Germline V gene lookup returns CDR1 PRHDT and CDR2 FYEKMQ (reference sequence). CDR3: CASSPNAGYTEAFF. The CDR3 coding sequence is TGTGCCAGCAGCCCGAACGCGGGGTACACTGAAGCTTTCTTT.

The chain recombines TRBV19 with TRBJ2-1; 13 bases line up with TRBD2. J was trimmed by 8 bases and V by 6 bases; bases with no gene match: 7. This CDR3 contains 15 residues. In germline, CDR1 is LNHDA, CDR2 SQIVND (reference sequence). The DNA for the CDR3 is TGTGCCAGTAGCCAACTAGCGGGGGGGCCCTATGAGCAGTTCTTC. Translated: CASSQLAGGPYEQFF.

CDR3 bases: TGTGCCAGCAGCGGAAAGCGGGACGGAGGAAACACCATATATTTT. Its translation is CASSGKRDGGNTIYF. The chain employs TRBV9 and TRBJ1-3, with D possibly TRBD1 on 5 matching bases. Germline V gene sequence: CDR1 SGDLS, CDR2 YYNGEE. The V end lost 3 bases, the J end lost 4 bases, and 14 bases lay between the germline ends. There are 15 residues in the CDR3.

This chain links TRBV12-3 or TRBV12-4 with TRBJ2-7; no firm D call. This CDR3 is built from 12 residues. Trimming pared 3 bases from V and 6 bases from J, leaving 9 bases between. CDR3 in DNA: TGTGCCAGCAGTTTTGTTCGTAGCGAGCAGTACTTC. Residues: CASSFVRSEQYF.

This clonotype came up once. This chain links TRBV6-6 with TRBJ2-7; 7 bases line up with TRBD1. Per the germline V gene, CDR1 is MNHNY and CDR2 is SVGAGI (reference sequence). V dropped 6 bases and J dropped 9; count of bases not matched to a gene: 14. CDR3 length: 14 amino acids. CDR3 bases: TGTGCCAGCAGCCAACAGGGGTCTGGCGGGCGGCAGTACTTC. Amino acid sequence: CASSQQGSGGRQYF.

This chain joins TRBV5-8 and TRBJ2-2; TRBD1 might be the D (6 bases). From germline, CDR1 is SGHTS and CDR2 YDEGEE. The CDR3 is 15 amino acids. The V end lost 4 bases, the J end lost 6 bases, and 16 bases lay between the germline ends. The CDR3 protein is CASSPYRVWAGELFF. The DNA for the CDR3 is TGTGCCAGCAGCCCCTACAGGGTCTGGGCCGGGGAGCTGTTTTTT.